These 19 T cell receptor beta chains came from one sample sequenced in a study of T cells in Graves' hyperthyroidism and ophthalmopathy. Amplified TCR beta CDR3 regions came from RNA transcripts. The TCR CDR3 was amplified in a first-round RT-PCR using the HTBI primer set. TCRdb re-derived calls from the multiplex PCR reads in MiXCR, one entry per CDR3 protein. The repertoire consists of approximately 270,000 distinct CDR3 sequences, with 13% to 15% occurring once and the leading ten covering about an eighth. Sequencing was carried out using blood. These receptors came from a woman in her 40s with Graves' hyperthyroidism that later progressed to Graves' ophthalmopathy.

This clonotype was recorded many times. J is TRBJ1-2 and V is TRBV27, with TRBD1 matching over 7 bases. The CDR3 spans 13 residues. Looked up from germline, CDR1 is MNHEY and CDR2 is SMNVEV (reference sequence). The trim removed 6 bases at V and 3 bases at J, leaving 4 bases unmatched. CDR3 in DNA: TGTGCCAGCAGGGCAACAGGGGACTATGGCTACACCTTC. This encodes CASRATGDYGYTF.

The rearrangement links TRBV6-2 or TRBV6-3 to TRBJ2-1; the match to TRBD2 covers 9 bases. Trimming removed 4 bases from V and 0 bases from J; junction bases left unmatched: 7. The germline V gene has CDR1 MNHEY and CDR2 SVGEGT. CDR3 length: 17 residues. The CDR3 nucleotides read TGTGCCAGCAGTTCCCCATCGACTAGCGGCTCCTACAATGAGCAGTTCTTC. Amino acids: CASSSPSTSGSYNEQFF.

This clonotype was seen at least ten times. The chain carries TRBV11-1 and TRBJ2-7, with TRBD1 matching over 8 bases. Looked up from germline, CDR1 is SGHAT and CDR2 is FQDESV (reference sequence). Germline trimming cut 4 bases from V and 3 bases from J; bases unmatched to any gene: 5. The CDR3 has 14 amino acids. CDR3 amino acids: CASSSVDRDYEQYF. The CDR3 DNA reads TGTGCCAGCAGCTCGGTGGACAGGGACTACGAGCAGTACTTC.

The genes are TRBV15 and TRBJ1-3; 7 bases agree with TRBD1. Trimming took 3 bases from V and 2 from J; bases not matched to a gene: 10. From germline, CDR1 is LNHNV and CDR2 YYDKDF (reference sequence). CDR3 size: 17 residues. CDR3 sequence reads: CATSSETGAYAGNTIYF. The CDR3 nucleotides read TGTGCCACCAGCAGTGAAACAGGGGCTTACGCTGGAAACACCATATATTTT.

This chain connects TRBV6-1 to TRBJ2-1, with TRBD2 as a possible D gene (6 bases). The V gene lost 5 bases and the J gene lost 0 bases, with 14 bases spanning the gap. This CDR3 has 16 amino acids. Germline V gene data show CDR1 as MNHNS and CDR2 as SASEGT. The CDR3 nucleotides read TGTGCCAGCAGTACCACGGGAGCGCTCTCCTACAATGAGCAGTTCTTC. This gives the protein CASSTTGALSYNEQFF.

This clonotype has ten or more counts. DNA of the CDR3: TGCGCCAGCAGCTTGGCCGGACTAGGGGGGTACAATGAGCAGTTCTTC. It is translated as CASSLAGLGGYNEQFF. The V gene is TRBV5-1, the J gene TRBJ2-1, with D maybe TRBD2 (7 bases). Germline assignment: CDR1 SGHRS and CDR2 YFSETQ. The CDR3 spans 16 residues. V lost 0 bases, J lost 4 bases, and 14 bases lay in between.

This clonotype showed up just a few times. This chain joins TRBV7-3 and TRBJ2-1; 9 nucleotides agree with TRBD2. There are 15 residues in the CDR3. Per the germline V gene, CDR1 is SGHTA and CDR2 is FQGTGA. The V and J ends lost 1 base and 8 bases, in that order; junction bases with no gene match: 6. The CDR3 here is CASSLRLAGMYEQFF. CDR3 in DNA: TGTGCCAGCAGCTTAAGGCTAGCGGGAATGTATGAGCAGTTCTTC. Supplemented by reference TRBV7-3 and TRBJ2-1, the full variable domain reads GAGVSQTPSNKVTEKGKYVELRCDPISGHTALYWYRQSLGQGPEFLIYFQGTGAADDSGLPNDRFFAVRPEGSVSTLKIQRTERGDSAVYLCASSLRLAGMYEQFFGPGTRLTVL.

This clonotype has ten or more counts. V and J are TRBV12-3 or TRBV12-4 and TRBJ2-1; 7 bases match TRBD2. V shed 5 bases, J shed 4 bases, and the junction held 8 bases outside the gene matches. The CDR3 is made up of 15 amino acids. This CDR3 is CASSPQRGNYNEQFF. Here the CDR3 DNA reads TGTGCCAGCAGTCCACAGCGGGGTAATTACAATGAGCAGTTCTTC.

The V gene is TRBV30, the J gene TRBJ1-6; D unclear. Trimming cost V 4 bases and J 0 bases, with 13 bases left between them. The V gene's germline CDR1 is GTSNPN and CDR2 SVGIG (reference sequence). This CDR3 contains 16 residues. CDR3 DNA: TGTGCCTGGATGGACGACGCAAGCTCCTATAATTCACCCCTCCACTTT. It translates to CAWMDDASSYNSPLHF. Full variable domain (missing parts from reference TRBV30 and TRBJ1-6): SQTIHQWPATLVQPVGSPLSLECTVEGTSNPNLYWYRQAAGRGLQLLFYSVGIGQISSEVPQNLSASRPQDRQFILSSKKLLLSDSGFYLCAWMDDASSYNSPLHFGNGTRLTVT.

In its sample, this clonotype was seen many times. This chain joins TRBV24-1 and TRBJ2-6; D unresolved. Trimming shortened V by 2 bases and J by 0 bases, and 4 bases separated the two germline ends. The length of the CDR3 is 15 residues. The germline CDR1 and CDR2 sequences are KGHDR and SFDVKD. CDR3 residues: CATSDSRSGANVLTF. CDR3 DNA: TGTGCCACCAGTGATTCCCGCTCTGGGGCCAACGTCCTGACTTTC.

Many counts were recorded for this clonotype. V gene TRBV27 combines with J gene TRBJ1-1; D gene uncertain. Trimming pared 5 bases from V and 4 bases from J, leaving 14 bases between. CDR3 length: 14 residues. Germline CDR1 MNHEY, CDR2 SMNVEV (reference sequence). CDR3 in DNA: TGTGCCAGCAGTCTACGGCGCGGAACCACTGAAGCTTTCTTT. Protein: CASSLRRGTTEAFF.

This clonotype was observed a few times. The J gene is TRBJ1-2, the V gene TRBV28, with 9 positions matching TRBD1. V dropped 6 bases and J dropped 3; count of bases not matched to a gene: 5. Germline V gene sequence: CDR1 MDHEN, CDR2 SYDVKM. The CDR3 consists of 14 residues. This CDR3 reads CASSPGTGHYGYTF. CDR3 in DNA: TGTGCCAGCAGCCCCGGGACAGGGCACTATGGCTACACCTTC.

For the CDR3, the DNA is TGTGCCAGCATAGGGCAGTACCTTTTCGATGAGCAGTTCTTC. It specifies CASIGQYLFDEQFF. The chain employs TRBV7-2 and TRBJ2-1; no clear D gene. The V end lost 7 bases, the J end lost 8 bases, and 18 bases lay between the germline ends. The CDR3 is 14 residues long. Germline V gives CDR1 SGHTA, CDR2 FQGNSA.

The table lists this clonotype with many counts. This rearrangement joins TRBV28 to TRBJ1-2, with D hard to call. The CDR3 consists of 12 residues. With 3 bases removed from V and 6 bases from J, the gap between germline ends came to 8 bases. Germline CDR1 is MDHEN and CDR2 is SYDVKM. CDR3 DNA: TGTGCCAGCAGTTTGAGGTACCATGGCTACACCTTC. Translation gives CASSLRYHGYTF.

This clonotype was counted at least ten times. The chain recombines TRBV6-1 with TRBJ2-7, with 12 bases that match TRBD1. Trimming at V came to 5 bases and at J to 7 bases, leaving 21 bases not matched to a gene. The germline V gene has CDR1 MNHNS and CDR2 SASEGT. The CDR3 extends over 19 amino acids. The CDR3 nucleotides are TGTGCCAGCAGTTTTAGGGCTGGGTCATCGGGACAGGGGGCGGGGGAGCAGTACTTC. This translates into CASSFRAGSSGQGAGEQYF.

Ten or more counts support this clonotype. This chain uses TRBV28 with TRBJ2-5; 8 positions agree with TRBD1. Trimming at V came to 3 bases and at J to 0 bases, leaving 3 bases not matched to a gene. Germline assignment: CDR1 MDHEN and CDR2 SYDVKM. The CDR3 is 15 amino acids. The CDR3 is CASSLGQAHQETQYF. Here the CDR3 DNA reads TGTGCCAGCAGTTTGGGACAGGCACACCAAGAGACCCAGTACTTC.

This clonotype was counted many times. Germline is not matched at one junction end, which may reflect a read error. The V gene is TRBV28, the J gene TRBJ2-1; D is uncertain. CDR1 and CDR2 (germline): MDHEN, SYDVKM. The CDR3 spans 13 residues. CDR3 nucleotide sequence: TGTGCCAACAGTCCCCGGCCCTACAATGAGCAGTTCTTC. Translating it yields CANSPRPYNEQFF.

This clonotype was recorded at least ten times. The rearrangement links TRBV2 to TRBJ2-7; D is uncertain. The germline gives CDR1 SNHLY, CDR2 FYNNEI. V lost 6 bases and J 0 bases, leaving 9 bases between the germline ends. This CDR3 spans 13 amino acids. The CDR3 is CASRGIGSYEQYF. The CDR3 DNA reads as TGTGCCAGCAGAGGGATTGGCTCCTACGAGCAGTACTTC.

This clonotype was observed many times. The V gene is TRBV28, the J gene TRBJ2-7, with 10 bases aligning to TRBD2. Germline trimming cut 4 bases from V and 4 bases from J; bases unmatched to any gene: 16. CDR3 size: 18 residues. The germline CDR1 and CDR2 sequences are MDHEN and SYDVKM. In DNA, the CDR3 is TGTGCCAGCAGTTCCCAGTCCCCCCTAGCGGGGGTTGGGTACGAGCAGTACTTC. This translates into CASSSQSPLAGVGYEQYF.